The 6 T cell receptor beta chains in this list originate from one sample, sequenced in a study of CD8+ T cells in alopecia areata. As for treatment: oral pan-JAK inhibitor, 5-10 mg twice daily. Extracted from the samples, RNA was reverse transcribed into cDNA to serve as the sequencing template. Using immunoSEQ multiplex PCR, the repertoire was profiled, and TCRdb retains in-frame clones only, with some absent. This sample has 130,000 to 150,000 clones, with roughly four fifths found just once. The sequenced sample was CD8+ T cells sorted from blood, obtained at week 4, from a patient treated with tofacitinib. Every receptor here comes from a human donor with alopecia areata.

DNA of the CDR3: TGTGCCAGCAGCGTACCAGGTTACAATGAGCAGTTCTTC. This encodes CASSVPGYNEQFF. The chain is built from TRBV27 and TRBJ2-1; no clear D. Germline CDR1 reads MNHEY; CDR2 reads SMNVEV (reference sequence). The CDR3 totals 13 residues. V lost 6 bases, J lost 4 bases, and 10 bases lay in between.

The chain carries TRBV5-1 and TRBJ1-1, with D unclear. Trimming cost V 1 base and J 1 base, with 5 bases left between them. This CDR3 comprises 13 residues. Germline V gives CDR1 SGHRS, CDR2 YFSETQ. The CDR3 coding sequence is TGCGCCAGCAGCTTGCGGGAGAACACTGAAGCTTTCTTT. Residues: CASSLRENTEAFF.

J is TRBJ2-1 and V is TRBV2; 11 positions match TRBD2. CDR3 length: 14 residues. V shed 4 bases, J shed 5 bases, and the junction held 1 base outside the gene matches. From germline, CDR1 is SNHLY and CDR2 FYNNEI. CDR3 nucleotide sequence: TGTGCCAGCAGTGTACTAGCGGGGGACAATGAGCAGTTCTTC. It translates to CASSVLAGDNEQFF.

This chain joins TRBV5-1 and TRBJ2-5; unclear D gene. Trimming pared 1 base from V and 0 bases from J, leaving 4 bases between. This CDR3 comprises 13 residues. CDR1 SGHRS and CDR2 YFSETQ come from the germline V gene. The CDR3 sequence: CASSLMYQETQYF. The CDR3 DNA is TGCGCCAGCAGCTTGATGTACCAAGAGACCCAGTACTTC.

Regarding this clone: Other DNA sequences in the sample encode the same CDR3. The chain is built from TRBV5-6 and TRBJ2-7; D is uncertain. Germline CDR1 reads SGHDT; CDR2 reads YYEEEE. Trimming shortened V by 0 bases and J by 1 base, and 5 bases separated the two germline ends. CDR3 length equals 13 residues. CDR3 loop: CASSLGRSYEQYF. The CDR3 nucleotides are TGTGCCAGCAGCTTGGGGAGATCCTACGAGCAGTACTTC.

The chain employs TRBV29-1 and TRBJ2-3; the match to TRBD1 covers 7 bases. The CDR3 contains 13 residues. Germline V gives CDR1 SQVTM, CDR2 ANQGSEA. The V and J ends lost 4 bases and 5 bases, in that order; junction bases with no gene match: 6. The CDR3 loop reads CSVVGTVRDTQYF. The CDR3 DNA reads TGCAGCGTTGTAGGGACAGTTAGAGATACGCAGTATTTT.